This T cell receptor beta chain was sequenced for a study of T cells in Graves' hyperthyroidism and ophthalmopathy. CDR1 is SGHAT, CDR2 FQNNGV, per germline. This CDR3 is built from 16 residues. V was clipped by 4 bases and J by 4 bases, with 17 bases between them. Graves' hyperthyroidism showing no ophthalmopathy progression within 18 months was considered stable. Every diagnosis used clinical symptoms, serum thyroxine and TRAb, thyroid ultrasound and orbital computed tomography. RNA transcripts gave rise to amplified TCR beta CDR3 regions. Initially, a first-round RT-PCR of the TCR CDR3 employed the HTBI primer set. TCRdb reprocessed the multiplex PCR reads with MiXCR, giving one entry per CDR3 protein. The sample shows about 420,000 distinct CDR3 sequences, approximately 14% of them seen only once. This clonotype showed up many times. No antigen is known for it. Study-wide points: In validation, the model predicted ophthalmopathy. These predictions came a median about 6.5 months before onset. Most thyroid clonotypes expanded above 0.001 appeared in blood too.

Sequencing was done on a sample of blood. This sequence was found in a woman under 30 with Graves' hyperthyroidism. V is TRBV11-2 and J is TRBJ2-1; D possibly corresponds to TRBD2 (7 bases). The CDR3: CASSSRTRGGYNEQFF. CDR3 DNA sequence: TGTGCCAGCAGCTCCCGAACGAGGGGGGGATACAATGAGCAGTTCTTC.